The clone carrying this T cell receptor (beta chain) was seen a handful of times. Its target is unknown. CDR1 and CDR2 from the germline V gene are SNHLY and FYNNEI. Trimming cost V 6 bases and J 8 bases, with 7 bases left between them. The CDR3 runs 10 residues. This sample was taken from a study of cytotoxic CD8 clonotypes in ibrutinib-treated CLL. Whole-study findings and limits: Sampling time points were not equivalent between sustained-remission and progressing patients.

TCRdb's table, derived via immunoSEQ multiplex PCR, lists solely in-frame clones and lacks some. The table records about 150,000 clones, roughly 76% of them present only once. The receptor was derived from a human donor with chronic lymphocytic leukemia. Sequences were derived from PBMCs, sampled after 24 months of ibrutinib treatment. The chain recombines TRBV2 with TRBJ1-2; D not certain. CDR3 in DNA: TGTGCCAGCAGGGTGGAGGGCTACACCTTC. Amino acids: CASRVEGYTF.